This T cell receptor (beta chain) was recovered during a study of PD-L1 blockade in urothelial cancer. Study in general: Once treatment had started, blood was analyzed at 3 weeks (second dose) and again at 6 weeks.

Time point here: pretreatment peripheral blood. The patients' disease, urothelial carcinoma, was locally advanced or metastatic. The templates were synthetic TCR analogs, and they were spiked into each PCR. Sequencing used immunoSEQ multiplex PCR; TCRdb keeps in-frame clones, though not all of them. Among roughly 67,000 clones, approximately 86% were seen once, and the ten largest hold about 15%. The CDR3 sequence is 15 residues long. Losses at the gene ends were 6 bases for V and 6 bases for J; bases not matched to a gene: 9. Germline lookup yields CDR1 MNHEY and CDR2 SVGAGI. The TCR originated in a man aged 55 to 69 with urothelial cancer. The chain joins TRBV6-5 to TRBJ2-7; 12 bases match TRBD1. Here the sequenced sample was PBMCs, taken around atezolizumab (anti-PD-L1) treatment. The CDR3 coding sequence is TGTGCCAGCAGCCCCGGGGGGACAGGGGGCCCCGAGCAGTACTTC. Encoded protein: CASSPGGTGGPEQYF.